The present T cell receptor (beta chain) was sequenced within a study of cytomegalovirus exposure and HLA in healthy donors. Points from the study as a whole: Reportedly, HLA-A and HLA-B alleles of most subjects were accurately predicted from TCR beta. A later analysis, which compared TCR beta chains of equal frequency, found the HLA-associated ones more clonally expanded.

CDR3 length equals 16 residues. Trimming at V came to 5 bases and at J to 10 bases, leaving 9 bases not matched to a gene. Germline CDR1 and CDR2: SGHAT and FQNNGV. In the PCR, 60 Vbeta and 13 Jbeta primers were used. TCRdb keeps only in-frame clones here, not all; method: immunoSEQ multiplex PCR. The sample has 150,000 or so clones, 80% seen once. Comments on this clone: Its antigen remains unknown.

Everyone who donated was a healthy bone marrow donor. This TCR derives from a man between 50 and 59 years old in good health and CMV-seronegative. The chain uses TRBV11-2 and TRBJ2-1; 15 positions agree with TRBD2. Sequenced material: PBMCs. The CDR3 protein is CASSLTGLAGGVEQFF. CDR3 in DNA: TGTGCCAGCAGCCTAACGGGACTAGCGGGGGGTGTAGAGCAGTTCTTC.